This entry lists 20 T cell receptor beta chains sequenced from one sample in a study of T cells in Graves' hyperthyroidism and ophthalmopathy. RNA transcripts were the template for amplifying TCR beta CDR3 regions. TCR CDR3 underwent first-round RT-PCR with the HTBI primer set. TCRdb re-derived calls from the multiplex PCR reads in MiXCR, one entry per CDR3 protein. The sample shows 400,000 or so distinct CDR3 sequences, 11% to 15% of them seen only once. Sequencing was performed on blood. The receptor source for this set is a man aged 50-60 years with Graves' ophthalmopathy.

The chain couples TRBV12-3 or TRBV12-4 to TRBJ2-1; D gene ambiguous. V shed 5 bases and J shed 4 bases, with 9 bases lying between them. The CDR3 is 13 residues long. In DNA form, the CDR3 reads TGTGCCAGCAGTCAGCATCCGTACAATGAGCAGTTCTTC. This encodes CASSQHPYNEQFF.

This clonotype was seen a few times. The rearrangement uses TRBV27 and TRBJ1-5; D is unclear. Trimming removed 6 bases at V and 4 bases at J, with 16 bases between. This CDR3 has 15 amino acids. Per the germline V gene, CDR1 is MNHEY and CDR2 is SMNVEV (reference sequence). The CDR3 DNA follows: TGTGCCAGCAGAAGTATGGCAGGTGGGAATCAGCCCCAGCATTTT. Translation: CASRSMAGGNQPQHF.

This clonotype was counted many times. The chain carries TRBV29-1 and TRBJ2-1; TRBD2 might be the D (6 bases). Trimming removed 4 bases at V and 3 bases at J, with 16 bases between. The CDR3 length is 15 residues. Germline CDR1 and CDR2: SQVTM and ANQGSEA. CDR3 region: CSVGAGSGGYNEQFF. The CDR3 DNA follows: TGCAGCGTTGGGGCCGGGAGTGGGGGCTACAATGAGCAGTTCTTC.

This clonotype appeared many times. The chain combines TRBV5-1 with TRBJ2-7, with 8 bases lining up with TRBD1. V lost 5 bases, J lost 9 bases, and 7 bases stayed unmatched. This CDR3 comprises 12 residues. CDR1 is SGHRS and CDR2 is YFSETQ in the germline V gene. The CDR3 DNA reads as TGCGCCAGCAGTGACAGGGGAAATCTGCAGTACTTC. It specifies CASSDRGNLQYF.

This clonotype was counted many times. CDR3 nucleotide sequence: TGTGCCAGCAGGCGGCCTAGCAGCACAGATACGCAGTATTTT. Its translation is CASRRPSSTDTQYF. The gene calls are TRBV27 and TRBJ2-3, with D perhaps matching TRBD2 (5 bases). Between the trimmed V and J ends, which lost 6 bases and 0 bases, there was a span of 10 bases. CDR1 and CDR2 (germline): MNHEY, SMNVEV (reference sequence). The CDR3 is 14 residues long.

This clonotype appeared many times. V and J are TRBV4-2 and TRBJ2-7, with a possible D match to TRBD1 (6 bases). The germline CDR1 and CDR2 sequences are LGHNA and YNFKEQ. Trimming took off 2 bases at V and 6 bases at J, with 11 bases between the two ends. The CDR3 loop spans 13 amino acids. CDR3 bases: TGTGCCAGCAGCCAATCACAGGGAACCGAGCAGTACTTC. Translating gives CASSQSQGTEQYF.

The CDR3: CASSLGLAATNEQFF. CDR3 nucleotides: TGTGCCAGCAGCTTGGGACTAGCGGCTACGAATGAGCAGTTCTTC. The genes are TRBV7-9 and TRBJ2-1; 11 positions match TRBD2. Trimming removed 3 bases from V and 7 bases from J; junction bases left unmatched: 5. Germline lookup yields CDR1 SEHNR and CDR2 FQNEAQ (reference sequence). This CDR3 has 15 amino acids.

The sample holds many counts of this clonotype. The V call is TRBV5-1, the J call TRBJ2-2; 11 nucleotides match TRBD2. There are 19 residues in the CDR3. V lost 1 base to trimming and J lost 1 base; unmatched junction nucleotides: 9. The germline V gene encodes CDR1 SGHRS and CDR2 YFSETQ. The CDR3 here is CASSLTSRLAGLNTGELFF. CDR3 DNA: TGCGCCAGCAGCTTGACTTCCCGACTAGCGGGACTGAACACCGGGGAGCTGTTTTTT.

This clonotype was observed many times. The J gene is TRBJ2-7, the V gene TRBV5-1, with 9 positions matching TRBD2. In germline, CDR1 is SGHRS, CDR2 YFSETQ. This CDR3 has 19 amino acids. Trimming cost V 0 bases and J 0 bases; bases outside gene matches: 13. CDR3 sequence (DNA): TGCGCCAGCAGCTTGGCCTTCCCAGGTAGCGGGAGTCCCTCCTACGAGCAGTACTTC. Translation: CASSLAFPGSGSPSYEQYF.

This clonotype was observed many times. This chain connects TRBV11-2 to TRBJ2-5, with a possible D match to TRBD2 (6 bases). V was pared by 3 bases and J by 2 bases, with 10 bases between. The germline V gene has CDR1 SGHAT and CDR2 FQNNGV. The CDR3 has 14 amino acids. The CDR3 spells CASSLGLLQETQYF. The CDR3 nucleotides read TGTGCCAGCAGCTTGGGACTTCTGCAAGAGACCCAGTACTTC.

The rearrangement joins TRBV14 to TRBJ1-6; D unclear. The germline gives CDR1 SGHDN, CDR2 FVKESK. Trimming cost V 1 base and J 10 bases, with 17 bases left between them. The CDR3 has 16 residues. Here the CDR3 DNA reads TGTGCCAGCAGCCAAGCCTCCGGGATTGGTGGGTCACCCCTCCACTTT. It encodes CASSQASGIGGSPLHF.

This clonotype occurred a few times. The V call is TRBV20-1, the J call TRBJ2-2, with D perhaps TRBD1 (6 bases). The V and J ends lost 6 bases and 1 base respectively, with 18 bases between them. Germline CDR1 reads DFQATT; CDR2 reads SNEGSKA (reference sequence). This CDR3 has 16 residues. The CDR3 region has the DNA TGCAGTGCCGCCTGGGACAACTCCAGGAACACCGGGGAGCTGTTTTTT. The encoded protein is CSAAWDNSRNTGELFF.

In its sample, this clonotype was seen a few times. The CDR3: CASSSGRDTTTQYF. CDR3 nucleotide sequence: TGTGCCAGCAGCAGCGGGAGGGATACGACGACCCAGTACTTC. V usage is TRBV5-8 and J usage is TRBJ2-5, with 10 bases fitting TRBD2. Unmatched junction bases numbered 7, after V lost 4 bases and J lost 7 bases. This CDR3 contains 14 residues. Germline V lookup: CDR1 SGHTS, CDR2 YDEGEE.

The table lists this clonotype with a few counts. This rearrangement joins TRBV6-5 to TRBJ2-7; no firm D call. Germline V gene lookup returns CDR1 MNHEY and CDR2 SVGAGI. Trimming took off 0 bases at V and 7 bases at J, with 10 bases between the two ends. The CDR3 is 13 amino acids. This CDR3 is CASSYSTGEEQYF. Written as DNA, the CDR3 is TGTGCCAGCAGTTACTCAACGGGTGAGGAGCAGTACTTC.

The gene calls are TRBV12-3 or TRBV12-4 and TRBJ2-1, with TRBD2 matching over 9 bases. The CDR3 consists of 15 residues. V shed 3 bases, J shed 4 bases, and the junction held 4 bases outside the gene matches. The CDR3 sequence: CASSFAGGRYNEQFF. DNA for the CDR3: TGTGCCAGCAGTTTTGCGGGAGGGCGATACAATGAGCAGTTCTTC.

At least ten counts were recorded for this clonotype. V and J are TRBV7-2 and TRBJ1-5, with D uncertain. CDR3 length: 13 residues. The V gene's germline CDR1 is SGHTA and CDR2 FQGNSA. Deletions cut 8 bases from V and 3 bases from J, with 11 bases between. As DNA, the CDR3 is TGTGCCAGCGGCCGGGATATCAATCAGCCCCAGCATTTT. Its translation: CASGRDINQPQHF.

Of note for this clonotype: One base away lies a much larger clone, so this may be a sequencing read error. The chain has TRBV28 and TRBJ1-4; no clear D. The ends were cut back, 7 bases at V and 0 bases at J, with 12 bases in the middle. The CDR3 has 15 amino acids. The germline CDR1 and CDR2 sequences are MDHEN and SYDVKM. CDR3 bases: TGTGCCAGCACTCCCACGGAGGCAACTAATGAAAAACTGTTTTTT. This codes for CASTPTEATNEKLFF.

This clonotype was observed at least ten times. The genes are TRBV28 and TRBJ2-7; 9 bases fit TRBD1. The trim removed 5 bases at V and 1 base at J, leaving 6 bases unmatched. The CDR3 contains 15 residues. Germline CDR1 is MDHEN and CDR2 is SYDVKM. The CDR3 sequence: CASSTTGTGSYEQYF. CDR3 in DNA: TGTGCCAGCAGTACAACCGGGACAGGGTCCTACGAGCAGTACTTC.

This clonotype has ten or more counts. The chain is built from TRBV5-1 and TRBJ2-1, with D uncertain. There are 15 residues in the CDR3. The V and J ends lost 3 bases and 0 bases respectively, with 10 bases between them. CDR1 and CDR2 from the germline V gene are SGHRS and YFSETQ. The CDR3 nucleotides are TGCGCCAGCAGCTCTGGGGTTTCCTCCTACAATGAGCAGTTCTTC. Its protein product is CASSSGVSSYNEQFF.

This clonotype was counted at least ten times. This chain joins TRBV3-1 and TRBJ1-2; D is unclear. The CDR3 spans 15 residues. The V end lost 3 bases, the J end lost 2 bases, and 13 bases lay between the germline ends. CDR1 and CDR2 from the germline V gene are LGHDT and YNNKEL (reference sequence). In nucleotides, the CDR3 is TGTGCCAGCAGCCAGAACCTAGCGGGGAACTATGGCTACACCTTC. Its translation: CASSQNLAGNYGYTF.